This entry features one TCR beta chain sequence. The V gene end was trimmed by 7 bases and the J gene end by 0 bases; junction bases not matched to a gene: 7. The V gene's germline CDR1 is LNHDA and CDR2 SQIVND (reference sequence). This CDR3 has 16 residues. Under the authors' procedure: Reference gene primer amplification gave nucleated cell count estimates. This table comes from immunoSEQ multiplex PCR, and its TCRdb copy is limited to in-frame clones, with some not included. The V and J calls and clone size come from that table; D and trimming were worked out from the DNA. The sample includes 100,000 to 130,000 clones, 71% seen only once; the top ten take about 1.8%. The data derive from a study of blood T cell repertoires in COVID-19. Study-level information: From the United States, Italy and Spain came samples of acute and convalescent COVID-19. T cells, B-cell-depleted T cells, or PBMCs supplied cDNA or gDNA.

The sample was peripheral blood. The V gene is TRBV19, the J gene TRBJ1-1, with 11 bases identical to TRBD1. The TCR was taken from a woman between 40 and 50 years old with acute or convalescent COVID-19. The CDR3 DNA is TGTGCCAGTATCCTTGGACAGGGGGCTGTGAACACTGAAGCTTTCTTT. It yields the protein CASILGQGAVNTEAFF.